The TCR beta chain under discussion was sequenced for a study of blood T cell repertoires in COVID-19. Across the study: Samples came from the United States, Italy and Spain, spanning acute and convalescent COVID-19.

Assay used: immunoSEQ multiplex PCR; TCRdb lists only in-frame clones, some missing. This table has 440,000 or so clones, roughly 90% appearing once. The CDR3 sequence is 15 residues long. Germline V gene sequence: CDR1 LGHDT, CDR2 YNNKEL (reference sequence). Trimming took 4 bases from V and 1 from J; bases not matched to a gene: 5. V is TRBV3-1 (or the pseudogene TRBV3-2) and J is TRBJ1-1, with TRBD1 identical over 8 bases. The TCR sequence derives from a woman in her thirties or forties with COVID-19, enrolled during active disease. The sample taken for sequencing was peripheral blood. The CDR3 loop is CASSLRTGTNTEAFF. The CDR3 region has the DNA TGTGCCAGCAGCCTACGGACAGGGACGAACACTGAAGCTTTCTTT.